The 6 T cell receptor beta chains in this list originate from one sample, sequenced in a study of cytomegalovirus exposure and HLA in healthy donors. Assay: immunoSEQ multiplex PCR; the TCRdb copy retains only in-frame clones and omits some. The sample records around 70,000 clones, around 90% being singletons. Sequencing used PBMCs. These receptors came from a man aged 18 to 30 in good health and CMV-seronegative.

This chain uses TRBV4-2 with TRBJ2-6, with 13 nucleotides matching TRBD2. The germline gives CDR1 LGHNA, CDR2 YNFKEQ. Trimming cost V 4 bases and J 1 base; bases outside gene matches: 4. This CDR3 region has 18 residues. The CDR3: CASSLGTSGKSGANVLTF. DNA for the CDR3: TGTGCCAGCAGCCTTGGGACTAGCGGGAAATCTGGGGCCAACGTCCTGACTTTC.

The CDR3 here is CASSRQGGYGYTF. Here the CDR3 DNA reads TGTGCCAGCAGCCGACAGGGGGGCTATGGCTACACCTTC. J is TRBJ1-2 and V is TRBV13, with 9 bases aligning to TRBD1. Germline CDR1 PRHDT, CDR2 FYEKMQ (reference sequence). Trimming cost V 5 bases and J 4 bases; bases outside gene matches: 2. The CDR3 consists of 13 residues.

For the CDR3, the DNA is TGTGCCAGCAGCCTAGGAGGGGACCACACAGATACGCAGTATTTT. This gives the protein CASSLGGDHTDTQYF. V is TRBV28 and J is TRBJ2-3, with D possibly being TRBD2 (6 bases). This CDR3 is built from 15 residues. Germline lookup yields CDR1 MDHEN and CDR2 SYDVKM. V lost 6 bases and J lost 2, with 15 bases in between.

The chain couples TRBV10-3 to TRBJ2-3; 12 bases line up with TRBD2. The CDR3 runs to 13 residues. Germline V gives CDR1 ENHRY, CDR2 SYGVKD. Germline trimming cut 6 bases from V and 6 bases from J; bases unmatched to any gene: 1. The CDR3 bases are TGTGCCATCAGCCTAGCGGGAGGGGATACGCAGTATTTT. Translated: CAISLAGGDTQYF.

The V gene is TRBV18, the J gene TRBJ2-1; 8 bases agree with TRBD1. Per the germline V gene, CDR1 is KGHSH and CDR2 is LQKENI. The CDR3 consists of 19 residues. The V segment lost 6 bases and the J segment 0 bases; nucleotides outside the gene matches: 16. The CDR3: CASSPQTPGQASSYNEQFF. The CDR3 nucleotides are TGTGCCAGCTCCCCGCAGACCCCGGGACAGGCGAGCTCCTACAATGAGCAGTTCTTC.

The chain joins TRBV5-6 to TRBJ2-7; TRBD1 matches at 7 bases. Germline-derived CDR1 and CDR2 are SGHDT and YYEEEE. The V segment lost 0 bases and the J segment 4 bases; nucleotides outside the gene matches: 4. CDR3 length: 14 residues. The CDR3 DNA reads TGTGCCAGCAGCTTGGCCGGGACAGAATACGAGCAGTACTTC. Translating gives CASSLAGTEYEQYF.